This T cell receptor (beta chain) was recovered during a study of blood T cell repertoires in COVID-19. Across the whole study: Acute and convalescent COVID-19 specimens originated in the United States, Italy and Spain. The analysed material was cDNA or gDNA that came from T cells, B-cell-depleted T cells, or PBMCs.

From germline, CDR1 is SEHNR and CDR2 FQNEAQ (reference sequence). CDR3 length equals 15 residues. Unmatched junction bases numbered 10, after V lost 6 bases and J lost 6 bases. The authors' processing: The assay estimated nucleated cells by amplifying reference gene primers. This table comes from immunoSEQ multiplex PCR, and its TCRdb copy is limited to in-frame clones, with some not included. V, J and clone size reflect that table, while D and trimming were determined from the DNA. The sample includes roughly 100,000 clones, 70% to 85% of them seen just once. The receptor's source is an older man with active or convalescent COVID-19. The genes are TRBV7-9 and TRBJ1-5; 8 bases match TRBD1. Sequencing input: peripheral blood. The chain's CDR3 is CASRGRQGSSQPQHF. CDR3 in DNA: TGTGCCAGCAGGGGGAGACAGGGGTCAAGTCAGCCCCAGCATTTT.